This T cell receptor (beta chain) came from a study of T cell repertoires in cytomegalovirus infection. Study summary: Public signatures in TCR beta pointed to CMV infection and matching HLA type. Findings and limits, study-wide: Within the response measured ex vivo, HLA-C-restricted CMV-specific TCR beta clonotypes were dominant. The study identified carriers of CMV plus the relevant HLA from cumulative public TCR beta family frequency.

This clonotype showed up many times. Its specificity is not known. CDR1 and CDR2 from the germline V gene are ENHRY and SYGVKD. J lost 8 bases, V lost 6 bases, and 5 bases had no gene match. CDR3 length: 14 residues. TCRdb independently ran MiXCR on the reads; one entry per CDR3 protein. The profile shows around 350,000 distinct CDR3 sequences, around 18% of them singletons. The V call is TRBV10-3, the J call TRBJ2-1, with 12 bases lining up with TRBD2. Sequencing was done on a sample of PBMCs. The receptor was derived from a human donor in good health (CMV status not recorded). Some clones in this sample may be carry-over from other donors' samples. In DNA form, the CDR3 reads TGTGCCATCAGAACTAGCGGGAGGTTTGATGAGCAGTTCTTC. This sequence encodes CAIRTSGRFDEQFF.